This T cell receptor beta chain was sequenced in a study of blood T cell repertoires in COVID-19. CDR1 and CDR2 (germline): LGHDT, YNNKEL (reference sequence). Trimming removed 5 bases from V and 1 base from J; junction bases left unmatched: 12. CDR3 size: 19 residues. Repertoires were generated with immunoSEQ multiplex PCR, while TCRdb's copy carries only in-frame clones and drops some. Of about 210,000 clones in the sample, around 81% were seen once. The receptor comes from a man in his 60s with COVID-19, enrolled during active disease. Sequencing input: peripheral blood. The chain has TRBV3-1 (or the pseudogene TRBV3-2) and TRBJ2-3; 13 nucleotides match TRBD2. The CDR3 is CASSMTSGRPPRGTDTQYF. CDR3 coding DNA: TGTGCCAGCAGCATGACTAGCGGGAGGCCCCCCCGGGGCACAGATACGCAGTATTTT.